A selection of T cell receptor beta chains follows, all from one sample in a study of T cells after yellow fever vaccination. TCRdb fed the 5' RACE reads into MiXCR, producing one record per CDR3 protein. Among some 240,000 distinct CDR3 sequences, more than 3% were seen once, and the ten largest hold around 3%. Sequenced material: CD4+ T cells sorted from PBMCs, taken 10 days after the yellow fever booster vaccination. The receptor source for this set is a man aged 18-30 years who received the YFV17D yellow fever vaccine. Both conserved end residues are part of each CDR3. Each record gives: clone size, D gene, J gene, V gene, CDR3 protein, CDR3 DNA. D genes are given only for firm matches. Expanded clones are given a class, and other clones once, few, many or no size at all.

size: -; D: -; J: TRBJ2-2; V: TRBV20-1; CDR3: CSAPGVYTGELFF; DNA: TGCAGTGCTCCCGGGGTTTACACCGGGGAGCTGTTTTTT
size: many; D: -; J: TRBJ2-1; V: TRBV6-4; CDR3: CASAGETYNEQFF; DNA: TGTGCCAGCGCTGGGGAGACCTACAATGAGCAGTTCTTC
size: few; D: TRBD1; J: TRBJ1-6; V: TRBV19; CDR3: CASSIVPVDRDYSPLHF; DNA: TGTGCCAGTAGTATAGTCCCGGTCGACAGGGATTATTCACCCCTCCACTTT
size: many; D: TRBD1; J: TRBJ2-7; V: TRBV27; CDR3: CASSPRQGTGEQYF; DNA: TGTGCCAGCAGTCCTAGACAGGGGACGGGCGAGCAGTACTTC
size: many; D: TRBD1; J: TRBJ2-4; V: TRBV7-9; CDR3: CASSKDRENIQYF; DNA: TGTGCCAGCAGTAAGGACAGGGAAAACATTCAGTACTTC
size: many; D: -; J: TRBJ2-1; V: TRBV5-1; CDR3: CASSPDGQSSYNEQFF; DNA: TGCGCCAGCAGCCCCGATGGACAGAGCTCCTACAATGAGCAGTTCTTC
size: few; D: TRBD2; J: TRBJ2-2; V: TRBV24-1; CDR3: CATRRLAGGLNTGELFF; DNA: TGTGCCACCAGGAGACTAGCGGGGGGACTGAACACCGGGGAGCTGTTTTTT
size: many; D: -; J: TRBJ1-2; V: TRBV6-1; CDR3: CASSRRGYGYTF; DNA: TGTGCCAGCAGTAGACGGGGCTATGGCTACACCTTC
size: -; D: TRBD1; J: TRBJ2-7; V: TRBV5-1; CDR3: CASSLQGQASDEQYF; DNA: TGCGCCAGCAGCTTACAGGGACAGGCGTCCGACGAGCAGTACTTC
size: many; D: -; J: TRBJ2-2; V: TRBV6-2/TRBV6-3; CDR3: CASSYGQFANTGELFF; DNA: TGTGCCAGCAGTTACGGGCAGTTCGCGAACACCGGGGAGCTGTTTTTT
size: few; D: -; J: TRBJ2-3; V: TRBV5-1; CDR3: CASSLATGPSTDTQYF; DNA: TGCGCCAGCAGCTTGGCAACAGGGCCTAGCACAGATACGCAGTATTTT
size: -; D: -; J: TRBJ2-5; V: TRBV9; CDR3: CASSVEARGETQYF; DNA: TGTGCCAGCAGCGTAGAGGCGAGAGGAGAGACCCAGTACTTC
size: few; D: -; J: TRBJ2-3; V: TRBV14; CDR3: CASSQNVADTQYF; DNA: TGTGCCAGCAGCCAAAATGTAGCAGATACGCAGTATTTT
size: many; D: -; J: TRBJ2-1; V: TRBV19; CDR3: CASTLTGTPSYNEQFF; DNA: TGTGCCAGTACCCTGACAGGGACTCCATCCTACAATGAGCAGTTCTTC
size: -; D: TRBD2; J: TRBJ2-3; V: TRBV12-3/TRBV12-4; CDR3: CATREGVTDTQYF; DNA: TGTGCCACGCGGGAGGGAGTCACAGATACGCAGTATTTT
size: many; D: -; J: TRBJ2-1; V: TRBV5-1; CDR3: CASSLGYTSGAYNEQFF; DNA: TGCGCCAGCAGCTTGGGCTACACGAGCGGTGCCTACAATGAGCAGTTCTTC
size: few; D: TRBD2; J: TRBJ2-3; V: TRBV12-3/TRBV12-4; CDR3: CASSLTGTSGVTDTQYF; DNA: TGTGCCAGCAGTCTAACCGGGACTAGCGGGGTCACAGATACGCAGTATTTT
size: -; D: TRBD2; J: TRBJ2-5; V: TRBV5-1; CDR3: CASSSLTSGGQETQYF; DNA: TGCGCCAGCAGCTCGCTGACTAGCGGGGGCCAAGAGACCCAGTACTTC
size: many; D: -; J: TRBJ2-6; V: TRBV5-1; CDR3: CASSFWTSGANVLTF; DNA: TGCGCCAGCAGCTTTTGGACCTCTGGGGCCAACGTCCTGACTTTC
size: many; D: -; J: TRBJ1-4; V: TRBV29-1; CDR3: CSVGVSGAEKLFF; DNA: TGCAGCGTTGGGGTCAGCGGCGCTGAAAAACTGTTTTTT
size: -; D: -; J: TRBJ1-1; V: TRBV3-1; CDR3: CASSQGVSPRHTEAFF; DNA: TGTGCCAGCAGCCAAGGGGTCAGCCCGCGTCACACTGAAGCTTTCTTT
size: many; D: -; J: TRBJ2-2; V: TRBV5-1; CDR3: CASKVGRNTGELFF; DNA: TGCGCCAGCAAAGTGGGGCGGAACACCGGGGAGCTGTTTTTT
size: many; D: -; J: TRBJ1-3; V: TRBV7-2; CDR3: CASRRSSGNTIYF; DNA: TGTGCCAGCAGAAGGAGCTCTGGAAACACCATATATTTT
size: -; D: -; J: TRBJ2-5; V: TRBV11-1; CDR3: CASSSREGQETQYF; DNA: TGTGCCAGCAGCTCCCGAGAGGGACAAGAGACCCAGTACTTC
size: few; D: -; J: TRBJ2-1; V: TRBV6-6; CDR3: CASSRPGLGEQFF; DNA: TGTGCCAGCAGCCGACCAGGGCTCGGAGAGCAGTTCTTC
size: many; D: TRBD2; J: TRBJ2-5; V: TRBV6-2/TRBV6-3; CDR3: CASSRLAQETQYF; DNA: TGTGCCAGCAGTAGACTAGCGCAAGAGACCCAGTACTTC
size: many; D: TRBD1; J: TRBJ1-2; V: TRBV27; CDR3: CASRRSGTAYGYTF; DNA: TGTGCCAGCAGGCGCTCGGGGACAGCCTATGGCTACACCTTC
size: many; D: -; J: TRBJ2-2; V: TRBV7-3; CDR3: CASSLQRNTGELFF; DNA: TGTGCCAGCAGCTTACAGAGAAACACCGGGGAGCTGTTTTTT
size: -; D: TRBD1; J: TRBJ2-7; V: TRBV29-1; CDR3: CSATGGNEQYF; DNA: TGCAGCGCCACAGGGGGCAACGAGCAGTACTTC
size: many; D: -; J: TRBJ2-1; V: TRBV7-9; CDR3: CASSPPGWAGLFF; DNA: TGTGCCAGCAGCCCCCCGGGATGGGCGGGGTTGTTCTTC
size: few; D: TRBD2; J: TRBJ2-2; V: TRBV2; CDR3: CASSSRGESGGELFF; DNA: TGTGCCAGCTCGAGCCGGGGGGAGTCCGGCGGGGAGCTGTTTTTT
size: -; D: -; J: TRBJ2-3; V: TRBV5-5; CDR3: CASSSPLRGGTDTQYF; DNA: TGTGCCAGCAGCTCCCCCTTGAGGGGGGGAACAGATACGCAGTATTTT
size: -; D: TRBD2; J: TRBJ2-1; V: TRBV3-1; CDR3: CASSQTAGVYNEQFF; DNA: TGTGCCAGCAGCCAAACAGCGGGGGTATACAATGAGCAGTTCTTC
size: -; D: -; J: TRBJ2-1; V: TRBV15; CDR3: CATTPRQSSYNEQFF; DNA: TGTGCCACCACCCCCAGACAGAGCTCCTACAATGAGCAGTTCTTC
size: many; D: -; J: TRBJ2-1; V: TRBV5-1; CDR3: CASSLPGNNEQFF; DNA: TGCGCCAGCAGCTTGCCTGGAAACAATGAGCAGTTCTTC
size: few; D: -; J: TRBJ1-6; V: TRBV19; CDR3: CASSTEGTGNSPLHF; DNA: TGTGCCAGTAGTACCGAAGGTACAGGGAATTCACCCCTCCACTTT
size: -; D: -; J: TRBJ2-7; V: TRBV6-5; CDR3: CASSYDSDFYEQYF; DNA: TGTGCCAGCAGTTACGATAGCGATTTCTACGAGCAGTACTTC
size: many; D: -; J: TRBJ2-5; V: TRBV20-1; CDR3: CSASSFRETQYF; DNA: TGCAGTGCTAGTTCGTTCAGGGAGACCCAGTACTTC
size: many; D: -; J: TRBJ2-2; V: TRBV9; CDR3: CASKRSSTGELFF; DNA: TGTGCCAGCAAGCGGAGCAGCACCGGGGAGCTGTTTTTT
size: few; D: -; J: TRBJ2-7; V: TRBV3-1; CDR3: CASSQRSSHEQYF; DNA: TGTGCCAGCAGCCAAAGATCCTCCCACGAGCAGTACTTC
size: -; D: TRBD1; J: TRBJ2-1; V: TRBV7-2; CDR3: CATTQGVGYNEQFF; DNA: TGTGCCACCACGCAGGGGGTAGGGTACAATGAGCAGTTCTTC
size: -; D: TRBD1; J: TRBJ1-2; V: TRBV28; CDR3: CATKGAYGQGGIYGYTF; DNA: TGTGCCACAAAAGGGGCGTACGGACAGGGCGGTATCTATGGCTACACCTTC
size: -; D: -; J: TRBJ1-2; V: TRBV4-3; CDR3: CASSQLSGVGGYTF; DNA: TGCGCCAGCAGCCAACTCAGCGGGGTTGGTGGCTACACCTTC